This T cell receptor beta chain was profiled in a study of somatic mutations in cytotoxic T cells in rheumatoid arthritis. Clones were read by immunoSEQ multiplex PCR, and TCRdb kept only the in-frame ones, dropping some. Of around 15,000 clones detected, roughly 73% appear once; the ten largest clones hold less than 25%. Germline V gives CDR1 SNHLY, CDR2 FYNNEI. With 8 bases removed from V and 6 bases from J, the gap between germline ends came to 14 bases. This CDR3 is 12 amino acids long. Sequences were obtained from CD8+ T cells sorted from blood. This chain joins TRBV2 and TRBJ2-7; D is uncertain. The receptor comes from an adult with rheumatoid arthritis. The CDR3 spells CASGRTPSEQYF. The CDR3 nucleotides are TGTGCCAGCGGTCGTACTCCTAGCGAGCAGTACTTC. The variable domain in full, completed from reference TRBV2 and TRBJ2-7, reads EPEVTQTPSHQVTQMGQEVILRCVPISNHLYFYWYRQILGQKVEFLVSFYNNEISEKSEIFDDQFSVERPDGSNFTLKIRSTKLEDSAMYFCASGRTPSEQYFGPGTRLTVT.